Listed below are T cell receptor beta chains from one sample, sequenced in a study of beta chain features in type 1 diabetes. Sequenced by immunoSEQ multiplex PCR; TCRdb stores in-frame clones only, minus some. Of 400,000 to 500,000 clones in the sample, approximately 14% were seen once. Sequences were obtained from naive CD4+ T cells from blood. Receptor source: a man aged 25 to 40 in good health. The CDR3 runs from the conserved cysteine through the conserved F or W. Each record gives: D gene, V gene, clone size, J gene, CDR3 DNA, CDR3 protein. A D gene is named only where the DNA matches it firmly. The listing skips clone size in some rows; elsewhere it reads once, few, many or a size class.

NA,TRBV12-5,once,TRBJ1-5,TGTGCTAGTGTCCTATCCCTGACGGGCGATCAGCCCCAGCATTTT,CASVLSLTGDQPQHF
NA,TRBV29-1,few,TRBJ2-3,TGCGGCGTTACAATCGGGACAATAAGCACAGATACGCAGTATTTT,CGVTIGTISTDTQYF
NA,TRBV2,NA,TRBJ1-2,TGTGCCAGCAGTGCCCCGGGGGCTATCTATGGCTACACCTTC,CASSAPGAIYGYTF
NA,TRBV7-9,NA,TRBJ1-2,TGTGCCAGCAGCTTATTACCTAACTATGGCTACACCTTC,CASSLLPNYGYTF
NA,TRBV30,few,TRBJ1-2,TGTGCCGGGACCGCGGTGGGATATGGCTACACCTTC,CAGTAVGYGYTF
TRBD2,TRBV5-1,NA,TRBJ2-3,TGCGCCAGCAGCTTAAAACTAGCGGGGGGGCAAGATACGCAGTATTTT,CASSLKLAGGQDTQYF
NA,TRBV29-1,NA,TRBJ1-2,TGCAGCGTTGGCGAGGGGTTTGGACCCTATGGCTACACCTTC,CSVGEGFGPYGYTF
TRBD1,TRBV4-3,few,TRBJ2-1,TGCGCCAGCAGCCAAGATATTGCCTTCCGGACAGGGGCTCACAATGAGCAGTTCTTC,CASSQDIAFRTGAHNEQFF
TRBD2,TRBV7-9,NA,TRBJ2-1,TGTGCCAGCAGCCCTCGACTAGCCCCTACCTCCTACAATGAGCAGTTCTTC,CASSPRLAPTSYNEQFF
NA,TRBV5-1,NA,TRBJ2-7,TGCGCCAGCAGCTTGGGGCCAGGACCCGGCGAGCAGTACTTC,CASSLGPGPGEQYF
NA,TRBV7-9,NA,TRBJ1-3,TGTGCCAGCAGCTTAGACGCAGCTCGGGCTGGAAACACCATATATTTT,CASSLDAARAGNTIYF
NA,TRBV6-5,few,TRBJ2-1,TGTGCCAGCAGTTCCTTGGATGAGCAGTTCTTC,CASSSLDEQFF
NA,TRBV30,NA,TRBJ1-2,TGTGCCTGGAGTGTGGGAGGGGAGCATGGCTACACCTTC,CAWSVGGEHGYTF
NA,TRBV9,NA,TRBJ2-1,TGTGCCAGCAGCCCGTACCGGGCGGTTGACAATGAGCAGTTCTTC,CASSPYRAVDNEQFF
NA,TRBV4-3,few,TRBJ1-1,TGCGCCAGCAGCCAAGACTTTTTGACTGAAGCTTTCTTT,CASSQDFLTEAFF
NA,TRBV29-1,NA,TRBJ1-2,TGCAGCGTTGGGAGTCTGGGGCCTTCCTATGGCTACACCTTC,CSVGSLGPSYGYTF
NA,TRBV6-5,few,TRBJ2-1,TGTGCCAGCAGTTACATGTCGGAGCAGTTCTTC,CASSYMSEQFF
NA,TRBV7-9,NA,TRBJ2-7,TGTGCCAGCAGCTCCCCCTCACAGGGACTCTACGAGCAGTACTTC,CASSSPSQGLYEQYF
NA,TRBV7-9,NA,TRBJ2-5,TGTGCCAGCAGCTTAAGCCTAGCCCAAGAGACCCAGTACTTC,CASSLSLAQETQYF
TRBD1,TRBV5-4,NA,TRBJ2-5,TGTGCCAGCAGCTTAGGGACAGCCCAAGAGACCCAGTACTTC,CASSLGTAQETQYF
NA,TRBV5-4,few,TRBJ1-2,TGTGCCAGCAGCTTGGAGCAGAACTATGGCTACACCTTC,CASSLEQNYGYTF
NA,TRBV30,NA,TRBJ2-1,TGTGTTGGGGGGGCCTCCTACAATGAGCAGTTCTTC,CVGGASYNEQFF
NA,TRBV7-6,NA,TRBJ1-4,TGTGCCAGCAGCTGGATAGACAGAGAGCAGGGAGGTGGATATGAAAAACTGTTTTTT,CASSWIDREQGGGYEKLFF
NA,TRBV18,few,TRBJ2-3,TGTGCCAGCTCTCCGACGACAGTCACAGATACGCAGTATTTT,CASSPTTVTDTQYF
NA,TRBV29-1,NA,TRBJ1-4,TGCAGCGTTGTAGGGGCTCCTAATGAAAAACTGTTTTTT,CSVVGAPNEKLFF
TRBD2,TRBV2,few,TRBJ2-3,TGTGCCAGCAGTGAAACGGCGGCCGGGACTAGCGGGTTT,CASSETAAGTSGF
NA,TRBV9,NA,TRBJ2-4,TGTGCCAGCAGCGTATCCGGGGATACCAAAAACATTCAGTACTTC,CASSVSGDTKNIQYF
NA,TRBV4-3,NA,TRBJ1-1,TGCGCCAGCAGCCATACCGCCGTTATGAACACTGAAGCTTTCTTT,CASSHTAVMNTEAFF
NA,TRBV7-3,few,TRBJ2-2,TGTGCCAGCAGCTTAATGGAAACCGGGGAGCTGTTTTTT,CASSLMETGELFF
NA,TRBV7-2,few,TRBJ1-1,TGTGCCAGCAGCTTCTGGGATGGCACTGAAGCTTTCTTT,CASSFWDGTEAFF
TRBD2,TRBV4-3,NA,TRBJ2-1,TGCGCCAGCAGCCTTCGGGGAAACGGACTAGCGGGAGTTTATAGTGAGCAGTTCTTC,CASSLRGNGLAGVYSEQFF
TRBD1,TRBV7-2,few,TRBJ2-1,TGTGCCAGCAGCTTAGAGTGGGACAGGAGGGACTACAATGAGCAGTTCTTC,CASSLEWDRRDYNEQFF
NA,TRBV20-1,NA,TRBJ2-3,TGCAGTGCAGCAGTTCTGGATACGCAGTATTTT,CSAAVLDTQYF
NA,TRBV7-9,few,TRBJ2-3,TGTGCCACCGAGGGGGGACGGCCCCTCACAGATACGCAGTATTTT,CATEGGRPLTDTQYF
NA,TRBV4-1,NA,TRBJ2-1,TGCGCCAGCAGCCAAGAGAGGGCAGGGGCAGGAGGGGTTAATGAGCAGTTCTTC,CASSQERAGAGGVNEQFF
NA,TRBV10-3,NA,TRBJ2-7,TGTGCCATCAGTGACTCGGGGGCGAAAATCGACGAGCAGTACTTC,CAISDSGAKIDEQYF
NA,TRBV30,NA,TRBJ2-2,TGTGCCTGGAGTCTACTGTTACTAGGGGGCGGGGAGAGCGGCACCGGGGAGCTGTTTTTT,CAWSLLLLGGGESGTGELFF
TRBD1,TRBV4-3,few,TRBJ2-5,TGCGCCAGCAGCCCGGGACAGCTCCAAGAGACCCAGTACTTC,CASSPGQLQETQYF
NA,TRBV29-1,few,TRBJ2-5,TGCAGCGTTGGAGGGAGTATAGGGGAGACCCAGTACTTC,CSVGGSIGETQYF
TRBD1,TRBV6-6,NA,TRBJ1-3,TGTGCCAGCAGTCGCCGAGGACAGGGAACCATATATTTT,CASSRRGQGTIYF
TRBD2,TRBV7-8,NA,TRBJ2-7,TGTGCCAGCAGCTTAGCTGGGACTAGCGACGAGCAGTACTTC,CASSLAGTSDEQYF
NA,TRBV5-1,NA,TRBJ2-1,TGCGCCAGCGGGCTGGCCTACAATGAGCAGTTCTTC,CASGLAYNEQFF
TRBD1,TRBV19,NA,TRBJ2-5,TGTGCCAGCGCCAGAGGGACAGGGAATGGAGAGACCCAGTACTTC,CASARGTGNGETQYF
NA,TRBV7-8,NA,TRBJ2-3,TGTGCCAGCAGGGAAGCCAGCACAGATACGCAGTATTTT,CASREASTDTQYF
TRBD1,TRBV29-1,few,TRBJ1-2,TGCAGCGTTGTGGCTGGCGGACAGGGCATTAACACCTTC,CSVVAGGQGINTF
NA,TRBV6-1,NA,TRBJ2-1,TGTGCCAGCAGTGAAGCAGGGGACGAGCAGTTCTTC,CASSEAGDEQFF
NA,TRBV28,NA,TRBJ2-5,TGTGCCAGCAGTCCAGGACAGCAAGAGACCCAGTACTTC,CASSPGQQETQYF
TRBD1,TRBV7-2,NA,TRBJ2-7,TGTGCCAGCAGCTTTATCCAGGGGGAATACGAGCAGTACTTC,CASSFIQGEYEQYF
TRBD2,TRBV5-4,NA,TRBJ2-1,TGTGCCAGCAGCACGGGACTAGCGGGCTACAATGAGCAGTTCTTC,CASSTGLAGYNEQFF
TRBD1,TRBV2,NA,TRBJ1-1,TGTGCCAGCACTAAGGGGGCGGCTGAAGCTTTCTTT,CASTKGAAEAFF
NA,TRBV10-3,NA,TRBJ1-1,TGTGCCATCAGCGCACAGAGGAACACTGAAGCTTTCTTT,CAISAQRNTEAFF
NA,TRBV2,NA,TRBJ2-6,TGTGCCAGCTACGACGGCAGGAGAAGCTCTGGGGCCAACGTCCTGACTTTC,CASYDGRRSSGANVLTF
TRBD1,TRBV29-1,NA,TRBJ2-2,TGCAGCGTTGAAACAGGGGTGACCGGGGAGCTGTTTTTT,CSVETGVTGELFF
NA,TRBV20-1,many,TRBJ2-5,TGCAGTGCTACCGCTCAAGAGACCCAGTACTTC,CSATAQETQYF
NA,TRBV19,few,TRBJ2-1,TGTGCCAGTAGTATCCCTAACAGGAATGAGCAGTTCTTC,CASSIPNRNEQFF
NA,TRBV9,NA,TRBJ2-5,TGTGCCAGCAGCGAGCGCGGGCAGTCCCAAGAGACCCAGTACTTC,CASSERGQSQETQYF
NA,TRBV14,few,TRBJ1-1,TGTGCCAGCAGCCACTACGGCGGGAACACTGAAGCTTTCTTT,CASSHYGGNTEAFF
TRBD1,TRBV7-9,NA,TRBJ1-4,TGTGCCAGCAGGCGGGTAGGACAGGGAGGCGAAAAACTGTTTTTT,CASRRVGQGGEKLFF
TRBD1,TRBV29-1,few,TRBJ1-1,TGCAGCGTCCCGGGACAGACCATGAACACTGAAGCTTTCTTT,CSVPGQTMNTEAFF